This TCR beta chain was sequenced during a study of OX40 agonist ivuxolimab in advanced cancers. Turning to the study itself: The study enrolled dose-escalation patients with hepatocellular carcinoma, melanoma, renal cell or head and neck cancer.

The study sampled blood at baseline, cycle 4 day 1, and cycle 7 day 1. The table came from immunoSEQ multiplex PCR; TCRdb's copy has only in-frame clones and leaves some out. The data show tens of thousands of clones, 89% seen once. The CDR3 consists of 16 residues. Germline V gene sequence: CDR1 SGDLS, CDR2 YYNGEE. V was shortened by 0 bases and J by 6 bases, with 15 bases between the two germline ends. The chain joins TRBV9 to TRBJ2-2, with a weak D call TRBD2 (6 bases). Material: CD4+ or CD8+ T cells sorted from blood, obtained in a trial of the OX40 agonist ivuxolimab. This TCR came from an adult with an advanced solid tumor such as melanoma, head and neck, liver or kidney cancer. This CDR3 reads CASSVASGVFSGELFF. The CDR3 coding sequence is TGTGCCAGCAGCGTAGCTTCGGGAGTGTTCTCCGGGGAGCTGTTTTTT.